These T cell receptor beta chains were read from a single sample in a study of T cells in localized non-small cell lung cancer. Profiling relied on immunoSEQ multiplex PCR, and the TCRdb table lists in-frame clones only, not all of them. The repertoire consists of approximately 65,000 clones, with more than 80% occurring once and the leading ten covering 4.7%. Sequencing was performed on PBMCs, taken before any cancer treatment. These receptors came from a man aged 40 to 70 with stage II lung adenocarcinoma. Both conserved end residues are part of each CDR3. The D gene is left open where the match is weak. Size values are once, few and many counts, or a class for expanded clones, and some rows have none.

abundance: -
j_gene: TRBJ1-4
d_gene: -
v_gene: TRBV9
CDR3aa: CASSGDRLANEKLFF
CDR3nt: TGTGCCAGCAGCGGAGACAGGCTAGCTAATGAAAAACTGTTTTTT

abundance: -
j_gene: TRBJ2-2
d_gene: TRBD1
v_gene: TRBV9
CDR3aa: CASSVRDRSGTGELFF
CDR3nt: TGTGCCAGCAGCGTCCGGGACAGATCGGGCACCGGGGAGCTGTTTTTT

abundance: once
j_gene: TRBJ2-7
d_gene: TRBD1
v_gene: TRBV11-2
CDR3aa: CASSFWDRLNRPYEQYF
CDR3nt: TGTGCCAGCAGCTTCTGGGACAGGCTTAATCGACCCTACGAGCAGTACTTC

abundance: -
j_gene: TRBJ2-1
d_gene: TRBD2
v_gene: TRBV4-3
CDR3aa: CASSSKGLAGAGYNEQFF
CDR3nt: TGCGCCAGCAGCTCGAAGGGACTAGCGGGAGCCGGCTACAATGAGCAGTTCTTC

abundance: -
j_gene: TRBJ1-3
d_gene: TRBD1
v_gene: TRBV5-6
CDR3aa: CASSWTGGAGNTIYF
CDR3nt: TGTGCCAGCAGCTGGACAGGGGGCGCTGGAAACACCATATATTTT

abundance: -
j_gene: TRBJ1-2
d_gene: TRBD1
v_gene: TRBV7-9
CDR3aa: CASSFQQGGGYTF
CDR3nt: TGTGCCAGCAGCTTTCAGCAGGGGGGTGGCTACACCTTC

abundance: once
j_gene: TRBJ2-5
d_gene: TRBD1
v_gene: TRBV19
CDR3aa: CASSDRGGETQYF
CDR3nt: TGTGCCAGTAGTGACAGGGGTGGAGAGACCCAGTACTTC

abundance: -
j_gene: TRBJ2-7
d_gene: TRBD1
v_gene: TRBV27
CDR3aa: CASRTGQGFSYEQYF
CDR3nt: TGTGCCAGCAGAACGGGACAGGGATTCTCCTACGAGCAGTACTTC

abundance: -
j_gene: TRBJ2-7
d_gene: -
v_gene: TRBV19
CDR3aa: CASRLAKYEQYF
CDR3nt: TGTGCCAGTAGGCTCGCGAAGTACGAGCAGTACTTC

abundance: -
j_gene: TRBJ1-2
d_gene: -
v_gene: TRBV7-9
CDR3aa: CASSPTGRGITNYGYTF
CDR3nt: TGTGCCAGCAGCCCGACGGGCCGGGGCATCACGAACTATGGCTACACCTTC

abundance: once
j_gene: TRBJ2-7
d_gene: -
v_gene: TRBV6-1
CDR3aa: CASSRDREYEQYF
CDR3nt: TGTGCCAGCAGTCGTGACAGAGAATACGAGCAGTACTTC

abundance: -
j_gene: TRBJ2-3
d_gene: -
v_gene: TRBV6-5
CDR3aa: CASSYSNRDTDTQYF
CDR3nt: TGTGCCAGCAGTTACTCGAACAGAGACACAGATACGCAGTATTTT

abundance: -
j_gene: TRBJ1-3
d_gene: -
v_gene: TRBV6-6
CDR3aa: CASADPTSSGNTIYF
CDR3nt: TGTGCCAGCGCAGACCCCACGAGCTCTGGAAACACCATATATTTT

abundance: few
j_gene: TRBJ2-7
d_gene: TRBD1
v_gene: TRBV27
CDR3aa: CASSARGRNYEQYF
CDR3nt: TGTGCCAGCAGTGCCAGGGGGCGCAATTACGAGCAGTACTTC

abundance: -
j_gene: TRBJ1-2
d_gene: -
v_gene: TRBV2
CDR3aa: CASSEDRDLLGTNYGYTF
CDR3nt: TGTGCCAGCAGTGAAGACCGGGACCTCCTGGGAACTAACTATGGCTACACCTTC

abundance: -
j_gene: TRBJ1-1
d_gene: -
v_gene: TRBV4-1
CDR3aa: CASSQDPVAGNTEAFF
CDR3nt: TGCGCCAGCAGCCAAGACCCCGTGGCGGGGAACACTGAAGCTTTCTTT

abundance: -
j_gene: TRBJ2-1
d_gene: TRBD2
v_gene: TRBV5-4
CDR3aa: CASSPEPGLAGNEQFF
CDR3nt: TGTGCCAGCAGCCCGGAACCGGGACTAGCAGGCAATGAGCAGTTCTTC

abundance: -
j_gene: TRBJ2-7
d_gene: -
v_gene: TRBV7-9
CDR3aa: CASSLAGEQYF
CDR3nt: TGTGCCAGCAGCTTAGCGGGCGAGCAGTACTTC

abundance: few
j_gene: TRBJ1-3
d_gene: TRBD1
v_gene: TRBV19
CDR3aa: CASSKRTGVRMVYSGNTIYF
CDR3nt: TGTGCCAGTAGTAAAAGGACAGGGGTGAGGATGGTTTACTCTGGAAACACCATATATTTT

abundance: -
j_gene: TRBJ1-6
d_gene: -
v_gene: TRBV4-2
CDR3aa: CASSQEQGAPLHF
CDR3nt: TGTGCCAGCAGCCAAGAACAGGGAGCACCCCTCCACTTT

abundance: -
j_gene: TRBJ2-7
d_gene: TRBD2
v_gene: TRBV5-8
CDR3aa: CASSLVLAGEPNYEQYF
CDR3nt: TGTGCCAGCAGCTTGGTACTAGCGGGAGAGCCAAACTACGAGCAGTACTTC

abundance: -
j_gene: TRBJ2-3
d_gene: TRBD2
v_gene: TRBV5-1
CDR3aa: CASSPGTSGRIRDTQYF
CDR3nt: TGCGCCAGCAGCCCCGGGACTAGCGGGAGGATTCGAGATACGCAGTATTTT

abundance: -
j_gene: TRBJ1-4
d_gene: -
v_gene: TRBV4-1
CDR3aa: CASSQAQQVRREKLFF
CDR3nt: TGCGCCAGCAGCCAAGCCCAACAGGTTCGGAGGGAAAAACTGTTTTTT

abundance: once
j_gene: TRBJ2-1
d_gene: -
v_gene: TRBV9
CDR3aa: CASSVGLGNEQFF
CDR3nt: TGTGCCAGCAGCGTCGGTCTGGGCAATGAGCAGTTCTTC

abundance: once
j_gene: TRBJ2-3
d_gene: TRBD2
v_gene: TRBV29-1
CDR3aa: CSGRGSLAGGSSTDTQYF
CDR3nt: TGCAGCGGACGGGGAAGTCTAGCGGGAGGGTCTAGCACAGATACGCAGTATTTT

abundance: -
j_gene: TRBJ1-1
d_gene: TRBD1
v_gene: TRBV18
CDR3aa: CASSPARTGTEAFF
CDR3nt: TGTGCCAGCTCACCCGCTCGGACAGGCACTGAAGCTTTCTTT

abundance: -
j_gene: TRBJ1-1
d_gene: -
v_gene: TRBV18
CDR3aa: CASSPPGPNTEAFF
CDR3nt: TGTGCCAGCTCACCACCGGGACCGAACACTGAAGCTTTCTTT

abundance: -
j_gene: TRBJ2-7
d_gene: -
v_gene: TRBV30
CDR3aa: CAWSNFHEQYF
CDR3nt: TGTGCCTGGAGTAATTTCCACGAGCAGTACTTC

abundance: -
j_gene: TRBJ1-5
d_gene: TRBD1
v_gene: TRBV19
CDR3aa: CASSGQRNQPQHF
CDR3nt: TGTGCCAGCTCGGGACAGCGCAATCAGCCCCAGCATTTT

abundance: -
j_gene: TRBJ2-3
d_gene: TRBD2
v_gene: TRBV5-1
CDR3aa: CASSSGTSGRASTDTQYF
CDR3nt: TGCGCCAGCAGCTCCGGGACTAGCGGGAGGGCGAGCACAGATACGCAGTATTTT

abundance: -
j_gene: TRBJ1-1
d_gene: -
v_gene: TRBV7-3
CDR3aa: CASSLTITGSTEAFF
CDR3nt: TGTGCCAGCAGCTTAACTATTACGGGCTCCACTGAAGCTTTCTTT

abundance: -
j_gene: TRBJ2-2
d_gene: -
v_gene: TRBV30
CDR3aa: CAWSQQIGELFF
CDR3nt: TGTGCCTGGAGTCAGCAGATCGGGGAGCTGTTTTTT

abundance: -
j_gene: TRBJ2-7
d_gene: -
v_gene: TRBV5-1
CDR3aa: CASSFPGGSSNYEQYF
CDR3nt: TGCGCCAGCAGCTTTCCGGGGGGCAGTTCAAACTACGAGCAGTACTTC